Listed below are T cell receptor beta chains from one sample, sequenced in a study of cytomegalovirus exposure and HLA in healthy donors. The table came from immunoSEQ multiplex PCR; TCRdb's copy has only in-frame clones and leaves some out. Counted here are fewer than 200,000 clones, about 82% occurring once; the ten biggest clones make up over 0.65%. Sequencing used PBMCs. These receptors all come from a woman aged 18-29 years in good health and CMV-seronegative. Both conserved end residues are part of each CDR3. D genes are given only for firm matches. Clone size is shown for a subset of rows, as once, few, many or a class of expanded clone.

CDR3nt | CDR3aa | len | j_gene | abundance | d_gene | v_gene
TGTGCCAGCAGTTACTCCGACAGGGGGCCGTTTCAGCCCCAGCATTTT | CASSYSDRGPFQPQHF | 16 | TRBJ1-5 | . | TRBD1 | TRBV6-5
TGTGCCAGCAGTAAGACAGGGGGCAGAGATGGCTACACCTTC | CASSKTGGRDGYTF | 14 | TRBJ1-2 | . | TRBD1 | TRBV6-5
TGTGCCTGGAATATACAGGGAACCCTTGGTTCACCCCTCCACTTT | CAWNIQGTLGSPLHF | 15 | TRBJ1-6 | . | . | TRBV30
TGTGCCAGCCGCGTCAACGGGGGGGCGGGCGGCGTCCTGACTTTC | CASRVNGGAGGVLTF | 15 | TRBJ2-6 | . | TRBD2 | TRBV6-5
TGTGCCAGCAGCTCACTCTTCGGACTCTCCACAGATACGCAGTATTTT | CASSSLFGLSTDTQYF | 16 | TRBJ2-3 | . | . | TRBV7-8
TGTGCCAGCAGTGGGATGCGCGGGATTGGGTACGAGCAGTACTTC | CASSGMRGIGYEQYF | 15 | TRBJ2-7 | few | . | TRBV6-1
TGTGCCAGTAGTCCAGGGGGCGACTACGAGCAGTACTTC | CASSPGGDYEQYF | 13 | TRBJ2-7 | . | TRBD1 | TRBV19
TGTTCCAGCAGCTTAGGACACTACGAGCAGTACTTC | CSSSLGHYEQYF | 12 | TRBJ2-7 | . | . | TRBV7-9
TGTGCCAGCAGTGCCAGGGGAACCGGAAACACCATATATTTT | CASSARGTGNTIYF | 14 | TRBJ1-3 | . | . | TRBV6-5
TGTGCCAGCAGATACCTGGGACAGAACACTGAAGCTTTCTTT | CASRYLGQNTEAFF | 14 | TRBJ1-1 | . | . | TRBV2
TGTGCCAGCAGTTCCCCGCTCGAGCGGACCTCCTACGAGCAGTACTTC | CASSSPLERTSYEQYF | 16 | TRBJ2-7 | . | . | TRBV28
TGTGCCAGCAGCCAATTGGGACAGGGAAGCAATGAGCAGTTCTTC | CASSQLGQGSNEQFF | 15 | TRBJ2-1 | . | TRBD1 | TRBV7-8
TGTGCCAGCAGCCCGAGTTACCTCTCTATGGGCTACACCTTC | CASSPSYLSMGYTF | 14 | TRBJ1-2 | . | . | TRBV7-9
TGCGCCAGCAGCCTGTGGGTGAGGGGGTCAAATGAGCAGTTCTTC | CASSLWVRGSNEQFF | 15 | TRBJ2-1 | few | . | TRBV5-1
TGTGCCAGCAGCGTATCTTACATCCATAATTCACCCCTCCACTTT | CASSVSYIHNSPLHF | 15 | TRBJ1-6 | few | . | TRBV9
TGTGCCAGCAGCACGGGGTTACGACGATTGAACACTGAAGCTTTCTTT | CASSTGLRRLNTEAFF | 16 | TRBJ1-1 | . | . | TRBV5-6
TGTGCCAGCAGCGTAGAGGGCGGGGAAGAGACCCAGTACTTC | CASSVEGGEETQYF | 14 | TRBJ2-5 | . | . | TRBV9
TGTGCCAGTAGACAGGGGAGCACAGATACGCAGTATTTT | CASRQGSTDTQYF | 13 | TRBJ2-3 | few | TRBD1 | TRBV19
TGTGCCAGCAGCCCTCGGGGGGGCGGGATGGGCTACGAGCAGTACTTC | CASSPRGGGMGYEQYF | 16 | TRBJ2-7 | once | TRBD2 | TRBV11-2
TGTGCCAGCTCACCTAGTACTACTGGCGGGGAGACCCAGTACTTC | CASSPSTTGGETQYF | 15 | TRBJ2-5 | . | . | TRBV18
TGTGCCAGCAGTTGGACGGACAGGGGGAATCAGCCCCAGCATTTT | CASSWTDRGNQPQHF | 15 | TRBJ1-5 | . | TRBD1 | TRBV28
TGCGCCAGCAGCGCGACAGGGTACACAGATACGCAGTATTTT | CASSATGYTDTQYF | 14 | TRBJ2-3 | once | TRBD1 | TRBV5-1
TGCAGTGCTATTACAGGGGGCGAGCAGTACTTC | CSAITGGEQYF | 11 | TRBJ2-7 | . | TRBD1 | TRBV20-1
TGTGCCAGCAGCACGACTGTCTACGAGCAGTACTTC | CASSTTVYEQYF | 12 | TRBJ2-7 | . | . | TRBV11-3
TGTGCCAGCAGCCAATCGGACAAGACCTACGAGCAGTACTTC | CASSQSDKTYEQYF | 14 | TRBJ2-7 | . | . | TRBV5-6
TGTGCCAGCAGCTTGGGAGCGGGAGGGGAGGGTGAGCAGTTCTTC | CASSLGAGGEGEQFF | 15 | TRBJ2-1 | . | TRBD2 | TRBV5-4
TGTGCCAGCAGCTCGGGGGACGGGACCTACGAGCAGTACTTC | CASSSGDGTYEQYF | 14 | TRBJ2-7 | . | . | TRBV5-4
TGTGCCAGCAGTGTTCTGGGGGCCAACACTGAAGCTTTCTTT | CASSVLGANTEAFF | 14 | TRBJ1-1 | once | . | TRBV6-1
TGTGCCAGCAGCTTAGGACTAGCGGGTGCGCACCTCTCCTACAATGAGCAGTTCTTC | CASSLGLAGAHLSYNEQFF | 19 | TRBJ2-1 | . | TRBD2 | TRBV7-2
TGCGCCAGCAGCTTGGCGGGGGGCGCCTACAATGAGCAGTTCTTC | CASSLAGGAYNEQFF | 15 | TRBJ2-1 | . | . | TRBV5-1
TGTGCCTGGAGTGTCGTCGTAACGGGAGGTGTCTACGAGCAGTACTTC | CAWSVVVTGGVYEQYF | 16 | TRBJ2-7 | . | TRBD2 | TRBV30
TGCGCCAGCAGCTTGGTACTAGCGGGAGATGATACGCAGTATTTT | CASSLVLAGDDTQYF | 15 | TRBJ2-3 | . | TRBD2 | TRBV5-1
TGTTCCAGCAGCTATGGGCCGACGGGCACAGATACGCAGTATTTT | CSSSYGPTGTDTQYF | 15 | TRBJ2-3 | . | . | TRBV7-9